This T cell receptor (beta chain) was captured in a study of identical twins. Study results and limitations: The models gave estimates that fell short of the out-of-frame TCR alpha sharing seen in monozygotic twins. Partly confounded zero-insertion analyses could result from invariant MAIT and iNKT cells. Within cord blood, abundant beta clonotypes carried fewer insertions, but memory repertoires showed no such trend. Excess low generation probability was seen in twin-shared out-of-frame alpha sequences.

From germline, CDR1 is SEHNR and CDR2 FQNEAQ (reference sequence). CDR3 length: 17 amino acids. With 1 base removed from V and 6 bases from J, the gap between germline ends came to 18 bases. TCRdb reanalysed the 5' RACE reads using MiXCR and keeps one entry per CDR3 protein. The sample lists 1.5 million to 2 million distinct CDR3 sequences, about 32% occurring once. About this clonotype: The antigen is not known.

Sequencing was done on a sample of cord blood. This clonotype was obtained from a newborn girl in good health. V is TRBV7-9 and J is TRBJ1-4, with D possibly matching TRBD1 (5 bases). Here the CDR3 reads CASSLVRYRTRDEKLFF. Written as DNA, the CDR3 is TGTGCCAGCAGCTTAGTACGCTACAGGACTAGGGATGAAAAACTGTTTTTT.